What follows are 27 T cell receptor beta chains derived from one specimen sequenced in a study of T cells after yellow fever vaccination. TCRdb fed the 5' RACE reads into MiXCR, producing one record per CDR3 protein. The sample has some 350,000 distinct CDR3 sequences; around 10% are singletons. Sequenced material: PBMCs, taken on the day of the first yellow fever vaccination. All receptors derive from a man younger than 35 who received the YFV17D yellow fever vaccine.

A few counts support this clonotype. This chain connects TRBV7-2 to TRBJ2-7; tentatively, D is TRBD2 (5 bases). CDR3 size: 14 residues. Germline V gene lookup returns CDR1 SGHTA and CDR2 FQGNSA. V was cut by 5 bases and J by 0 bases, with 11 bases left in between. CDR3 amino acids: CASSKSGSSYEQYV. CDR3 coding DNA: TGTGCCAGCAGCAAAAGTGGGAGCTCCTACGAGCAGTACGTC.

This clonotype was counted ten times or more. The J gene is TRBJ1-4, the V gene TRBV20-1, with a tentative D call TRBD1 (5 bases). Between the trimmed V and J ends, which lost 5 bases and 8 bases, there was a span of 9 bases. The length of the CDR3 is 11 residues. CDR1 is DFQATT, CDR2 SNEGSKA, per germline (reference sequence). The CDR3 bases are TGCAGTGCTGCCCGGGGGGAAAAACTGTTTTTT. Translation gives CSAARGEKLFF.

The chain uses TRBV11-2 and TRBJ1-6, with D unresolved. V was clipped by 5 bases and J by 8 bases, with 10 bases between them. Germline V gene data show CDR1 as SGHAT and CDR2 as FQNNGV. CDR3 length: 13 residues. The CDR3 region is CASSKTKDSPLHF. For the CDR3, the DNA is TGTGCCAGCAGCAAGACTAAGGATTCACCCCTCCACTTT.

The rearrangement links TRBV29-1 to TRBJ1-1; 8 positions match TRBD1. The CDR3 extends over 13 amino acids. V shed 7 bases and J 1 base; nucleotides not matched to a gene: 5. CDR1 and CDR2 from the germline V gene are SQVTM and ANQGSEA. CDR3 loop: CSAQTGENTEAFF. In DNA, the CDR3 is TGCAGCGCTCAGACAGGGGAGAACACTGAAGCTTTCTTT.

There are a few counts of this clonotype. The chain couples TRBV7-6 to TRBJ1-4; D might be TRBD1 (6 bases). The CDR3 is 15 residues long. V shed 5 bases and J shed 7 bases, with 17 bases lying between them. Per germline, CDR1 SGHVS and CDR2 FNYEAQ. In DNA, the CDR3 is TGTGCCAGCAGCCAAAGGACAGAAAGAGGTGAAAAACTGTTTTTT. Its protein product is CASSQRTERGEKLFF.

This chain connects TRBV18 to TRBJ2-1; 10 bases are shared with TRBD2. This CDR3 is 15 amino acids long. The junction had 6 bases not matched to a gene; V was cut back by 5 bases and J by 5 bases. CDR1 and CDR2 (germline): KGHSH, LQKENI. CDR3 in DNA: TGTGCCAGCTCATCTAGCGGGGGTCCTGACAATGAGCAGTTCTTC. Residues: CASSSSGGPDNEQFF.

The chain recombines TRBV6-1 with TRBJ2-7, with a possible D match to TRBD2 (6 bases). Germline CDR1 MNHNS, CDR2 SASEGT. V was pared by 6 bases and J by 4 bases, with 13 bases between. The CDR3 runs 13 residues. Written as DNA, the CDR3 is TGTGCCAGCAGCCCTTTTGGGGGGTACGAGCAGTACTTC. It encodes CASSPFGGYEQYF.

This clonotype has more than one count but fewer than ten. An end of the junction differs from the germline gene, which may be a read error. The rearrangement joins TRBV7-9 to TRBJ1-2, with D perhaps TRBD1 (5 bases). CDR1 is SEHNR, CDR2 FQNEAQ, per germline (reference sequence). This CDR3 contains 11 residues. For the CDR3, the DNA is TGTGCCAGCAGCTTAGGCAGGGAGCCTAACTTC. It yields the protein CASSLGREPNF.

V is TRBV6-2 or TRBV6-3 and J is TRBJ2-7; D is possibly TRBD1 (6 bases). There are 13 residues in the CDR3. Germline V gene data show CDR1 as MNHEY and CDR2 as SVGEGT. Trimming stripped 6 bases from V and 3 bases from J, with 12 bases between. The CDR3 DNA sequence: TGTGCCAGCAGGTTCCAGGGGTTCTACGAGCAGTACTTC. It specifies CASRFQGFYEQYF.

This chain links TRBV2 with TRBJ2-2; 7 nucleotides agree with TRBD1. The germline gives CDR1 SNHLY, CDR2 FYNNEI. V lost 6 bases and J lost 4; bases outside the gene matches: 8. This CDR3 region has 15 residues. The chain's CDR3 is CASSRDSWITGELFF. CDR3 nucleotide sequence: TGTGCCAGCAGCCGGGACAGTTGGATCACCGGGGAGCTGTTTTTT.

This clonotype turned up a few times. CDR3 protein: CASSLPPGTLEFEQYF. The CDR3 DNA reads TGTGCCAGCAGTTTGCCCCCCGGGACCCTCGAATTCGAGCAGTACTTC. This chain links TRBV12-3 or TRBV12-4 with TRBJ2-7; D tentatively fits TRBD1 or TRBD2 (5 bases each). The CDR3 has 16 residues. V lost 3 bases and J 6 bases, leaving 21 bases between the germline ends.

This clonotype appeared a few times. V is TRBV5-8 and J is TRBJ1-5; no clear D. The CDR3 runs to 11 residues. Germline V gene data show CDR1 as SGHTS and CDR2 as YDEGEE. V was pared by 2 bases and J by 7 bases, with 4 bases between. The CDR3 here is CASSFRQPQHF. CDR3 DNA: TGTGCCAGCAGCTTTCGGCAGCCCCAGCATTTT.

V usage is TRBV24-1 and J usage is TRBJ2-7; 8 bases align to TRBD1. The CDR3 runs 13 residues. Germline CDR1 KGHDR, CDR2 SFDVKD. V shed 11 bases and J 7 bases; nucleotides not matched to a gene: 12. The CDR3 loop reads CAIVLDRGWEQYV. The CDR3, as DNA: TGTGCCATAGTCCTAGACAGGGGATGGGAGCAGTACGTC.

The chain employs TRBV4-2 and TRBJ1-5, with D unclear. Trimming removed 1 base from V and 4 bases from J, with 14 bases in between. From germline, CDR1 is LGHNA and CDR2 YNFKEQ. The CDR3 contains 16 residues. In DNA form, the CDR3 reads TGTGCCAGCAGCCAAGGAGTAATGACGGCTAATCAGCCCCAGCATTTT. Its translation is CASSQGVMTANQPQHF.

V is TRBV10-3 and J is TRBJ2-5; 13 nucleotides match TRBD2. The J segment lost 3 bases and the V segment lost 10 bases, leaving 2 bases of the junction unmatched. The CDR3 sequence is 13 residues long. Germline CDR1 and CDR2: ENHRY and SYGVKD. In nucleotides, the CDR3 is TGTGCCACAGGACTAGCGGGGGAAGAGACCCAGTACTTC. Translating gives CATGLAGEETQYF.

V and J are TRBV5-1 and TRBJ2-7; D may match TRBD1 or TRBD2 (5 bases each). The CDR3 is made up of 15 amino acids. V was shortened by 3 bases and J by 7 bases, with 20 bases between the two germline ends. Germline CDR1 is SGHRS and CDR2 is YFSETQ. CDR3 bases: TGCGCCAGCAGCTCCGGGTCGGGGCCTCCGGGGGAGCAGTACGTC. This codes for CASSSGSGPPGEQYV.

CDR3 sequence (DNA): TGCAGTGCTAGTCACAGGTTAGGCTACGAGCAGTACTTC. This translates into CSASHRLGYEQYF. V is TRBV20-1 and J is TRBJ2-7; tentatively, D is TRBD1 (5 bases). V lost 3 bases and J lost 3, with 12 bases in between. The CDR3 sequence is 13 residues long. CDR1 is DFQATT, CDR2 SNEGSKA, per germline (reference sequence).

The J gene is TRBJ2-1, the V gene TRBV5-1; D gene uncertain. Trimming took off 4 bases at V and 0 bases at J, with 17 bases between the two ends. The CDR3 contains 17 residues. Per the germline V gene, CDR1 is SGHRS and CDR2 is YFSETQ. In DNA form, the CDR3 reads TGCGCCAGCAGCGCTGATGTGCCGCCGAGCTCCTACAATGAGCAGTTCTTC. This sequence encodes CASSADVPPSSYNEQFF.

This clonotype was observed a handful of times. The chain recombines TRBV30 with TRBJ2-7; unclear D gene. V was cut by 2 bases and J by 0 bases, with 14 bases left in between. Germline-derived CDR1 and CDR2 are GTSNPN and SVGIG (reference sequence). This CDR3 contains 15 residues. CDR3 sequence (DNA): TGTGCCTGGAGTTCCTTCGGGCTAAACTCCTACGAGCAGTACTTC. As protein: CAWSSFGLNSYEQYF.

J is TRBJ2-7 and V is TRBV18, with 7 bases identical to TRBD2. There are 13 residues in the CDR3. The J segment lost 4 bases and the V segment lost 0 bases, leaving 0 bases of the junction unmatched. Germline assignment: CDR1 KGHSH and CDR2 LQKENI. Here the CDR3 reads CASSPPGGYEQYF. The CDR3 DNA is TGTGCCAGCTCACCACCGGGGGGGTACGAGCAGTACTTC.

The chain carries TRBV5-1 and TRBJ1-2, with a possible D match to TRBD1 (5 bases). Germline loops: CDR1 SGHRS, CDR2 YFSETQ. The V and J ends lost 2 bases and 2 bases respectively, with 10 bases between them. The CDR3 has 14 residues. CDR3 sequence reads: CASSFGGDNYGYTF. The CDR3, as DNA: TGCGCCAGCAGCTTTGGAGGGGACAACTATGGCTACACCTTC.

The sample holds a few counts of this clonotype. The rearrangement joins TRBV7-8 to TRBJ2-2, with unresolved D. V gave up 5 bases and J gave up 4 bases, with 20 bases separating them. Germline CDR1 SGHVS, CDR2 FQNEAQ. CDR3 size: 17 residues. The CDR3 sequence is CASSPRRVRISTGELFF. The CDR3 coding sequence is TGTGCCAGCAGCCCGCGTAGGGTCAGAATAAGCACCGGGGAGCTGTTTTTT.

J is TRBJ2-1 and V is TRBV4-3; D unresolved. V lost 1 base and J 9 bases, leaving 10 bases between the germline ends. The CDR3 covers 13 residues. Germline V lookup: CDR1 LGHNA, CDR2 YSLEER. CDR3 in amino acids: CASSQGEFGEQFF. In DNA form, the CDR3 reads TGCGCCAGCAGCCAAGGCGAGTTCGGTGAGCAGTTCTTC.

This clonotype was recorded a few times. The J gene is TRBJ1-6, the V gene TRBV5-1; 11 nucleotides agree with TRBD1. Looked up from germline, CDR1 is SGHRS and CDR2 is YFSETQ. The CDR3 is made up of 16 amino acids. V trimming: 5 bases; J trimming: 6 bases; junction bases outside the gene matches: 7. The CDR3 coding sequence is TGCGCCAGCAGTCGGGGACAGGGGGTGTCTAATTCACCCCTCCACTTT. Protein: CASSRGQGVSNSPLHF.

The V call is TRBV4-1, the J call TRBJ2-3; 9 bases line up with TRBD2. Germline V CDR1 and CDR2: MGHRA, YSYEKL. The CDR3 is 17 amino acids. The junction had 7 bases not matched to a gene; V was cut back by 3 bases and J by 0 bases. The CDR3 bases are TGCGCCAGCAGCCAGGGTCCTAGCGGGGCTAGCACAGATACGCAGTATTTT. Translated: CASSQGPSGASTDTQYF.

This clonotype was recorded a few times. J is TRBJ2-1 and V is TRBV6-5; 8 bases are shared with TRBD2. The CDR3 runs 15 residues. Germline V gene lookup returns CDR1 MNHEY and CDR2 SVGAGI. V shed 2 bases, J shed 8 bases, and the junction held 8 bases outside the gene matches. The CDR3 protein is CASSYAHGGVDEQFF. The CDR3 bases are TGTGCCAGCAGTTACGCCCACGGGGGGGTCGATGAGCAGTTCTTC.

V is TRBV4-2 and J is TRBJ2-7, with a tentative D call TRBD1 (5 bases). Trimming left V 3 bases short and J 1 base short, with 16 bases between. The CDR3 contains 16 residues. CDR1 LGHNA and CDR2 YNFKEQ come from the germline V gene. The CDR3 is CASSQATDSPSYEQYF. The CDR3 coding sequence is TGTGCCAGCAGCCAGGCCACTGACAGTCCTTCCTACGAGCAGTACTTC.